This T cell receptor beta chain comes out of a study of T cells in Graves' hyperthyroidism and ophthalmopathy. Regarding the study as a whole: Clonotypes that were expanded in thyroid above 0.001 mostly appeared in blood too.

Only a few counts were recorded for this clonotype. Antigen unknown. Enrolled ophthalmopathy patients presented with a Clinical Activity Score of at least 3, a NOSPECS grade of at least 4, and disease duration under 3 months. Patients were excluded because of uncontrolled infection, other autoimmune disease, pregnancy or lactation. Researchers took RNA transcripts and amplified the TCR beta CDR3 regions from them. When the TCR CDR3 underwent first-round RT-PCR, the HTBI primer set was used. TCRdb fed the multiplex PCR reads into MiXCR, producing one record per CDR3 protein. There are around 370,000 distinct CDR3 sequences in the sample; roughly 18% occur only once, and about 38% lies in the top ten. Trimming took 3 bases from V and 3 from J, leaving 23 bases between them. The V gene's germline CDR1 is SGHRS and CDR2 YFSETQ. There are 18 residues in the CDR3.

This chain connects TRBV5-1 to TRBJ2-3; maybe TRBD2 (6 bases). The TCR sequence derives from a man aged 18 to 30 with Graves' ophthalmopathy. The sample was blood. The CDR3 DNA is TGCGCCAGCAGCTCGGGCCCCCGGGGAGGAGTTGGAACAGATACGCAGTATTTT. Translated, it gives CASSSGPRGGVGTDTQYF.